This T cell receptor beta chain originates from a study of cytotoxic CD8 clonotypes in ibrutinib-treated CLL. Study background: Response samples were obtained once patients had received a median 12 months of treatment, range 6 to 36.

A few counts support this clone. Its target is unknown. Whole-study findings and limits: The study found public clonotypes uncommon, contracting or stable on treatment. At progression, clonality fell back toward baseline after rising at ibrutinib response.

Investigators sought sequencing depths of between 1 in 200,000 and 1 in 1 million T cells. Sequencing was performed with immunoSEQ multiplex PCR; in TCRdb, only in-frame clones are kept and a portion is missing. Seen here are 130,000 or so clones, 60% to 80% observed once, and the top ten hold about 27%. The sequencing here drew on PBMCs, taken after 12 months of ibrutinib treatment. This clonotype was sampled from a human donor with chronic lymphocytic leukemia.

CDR3: CSVDQRTGEAFF. In DNA form, the CDR3 reads TGCAGCGTTGATCAGCGGACCGGGGAAGCTTTCTTT. The genes are TRBV29-1 and TRBJ1-1; D unresolved. There are 12 residues in the CDR3. Deletions cut 3 bases from V and 8 bases from J, with 13 bases between. CDR1 and CDR2 (germline): SQVTM, ANQGSEA.